This TCR beta chain derives from a study of cytomegalovirus exposure and HLA in healthy donors. Germline lookup yields CDR1 MNHEY and CDR2 SVGAGI. There are 15 residues in the CDR3. Germline trimming cut 2 bases from V and 2 bases from J; bases unmatched to any gene: 2. Donors were ostensibly healthy at sampling, although undocumented immune exposures were probable. Primers included in the PCR were 60 Vbeta and 13 Jbeta primers. The method was immunoSEQ multiplex PCR; TCRdb's version includes in-frame clones alone and lacks a portion of them. The profile shows 95,000 to 150,000 clones, around 72% of them singletons.

The rearrangement uses TRBV6-5 and TRBJ2-1; 8 nucleotides line up with TRBD2. Material: PBMCs. This TCR came from a woman between 40 and 50 years old in good health and CMV-seropositive. CDR3 region: CASSYVGGAYNEQFF. Written as DNA, the CDR3 is TGTGCCAGCAGTTACGTCGGGGGGGCCTACAATGAGCAGTTCTTC.